The clone carrying this TCR beta chain was counted a few times. Its antigen is as yet unknown. These data are taken from a study of tumor and adjacent non-tumor tissue in lung cancer. At the level of the study: The cohort had around eleven adenocarcinoma, 2 squamous cell and 1 small cell patients. Samples averaged around 4.2 million productive TCRbeta reads each.

General observations from the study: Shorter survival was associated with higher TCR diversity in tumors. Tumor repertoires had a smaller top 100 clone share than normal lung.

This CDR3 is built from 15 residues. In germline, CDR1 is MGHRA, CDR2 YSYEKL. The germline V and J ends were trimmed by 4 bases and 1 base, with 13 bases remaining between them. A modified ARM-PCR protocol with three rounds of nested PCR amplified TCRbeta. MiXCR was run by TCRdb on the multiplex PCR reads, yielding one entry per CDR3 protein. The data contain over 100,000 distinct CDR3 sequences, about 61% of them singletons. The template was RNA from unsorted bulk tissue. More than 3 cm separated this lung sample from the edge of the tumor. This receptor was identified in a man aged 55 to 70 with non-small cell lung cancer. The rearrangement uses TRBV4-1 and TRBJ1-1; D gene unclear. Specimen: distant non-tumor lung tissue. For the CDR3, the DNA is TGCGCCAGCAGCCCCCGGTCAGGTTCGAACACTGAAGCTTTCTTT. It is translated as CASSPRSGSNTEAFF.